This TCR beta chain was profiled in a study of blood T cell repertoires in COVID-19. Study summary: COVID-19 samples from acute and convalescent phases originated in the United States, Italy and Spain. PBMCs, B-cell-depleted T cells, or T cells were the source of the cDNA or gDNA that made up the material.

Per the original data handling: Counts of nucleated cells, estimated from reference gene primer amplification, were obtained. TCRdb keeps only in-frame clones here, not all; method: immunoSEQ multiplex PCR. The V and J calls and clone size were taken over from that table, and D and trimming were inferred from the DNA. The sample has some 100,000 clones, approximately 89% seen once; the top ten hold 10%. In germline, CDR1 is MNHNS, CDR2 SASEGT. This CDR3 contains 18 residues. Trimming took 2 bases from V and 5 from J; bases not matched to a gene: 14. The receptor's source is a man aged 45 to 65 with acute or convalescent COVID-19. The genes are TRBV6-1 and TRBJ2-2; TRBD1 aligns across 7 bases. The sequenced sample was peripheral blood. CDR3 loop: CASSERWAAGGGTGELFF. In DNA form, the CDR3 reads TGTGCCAGCAGTGAAAGGTGGGCGGCAGGGGGTGGGACCGGGGAGCTGTTTTTT.